The 2 T cell receptor beta chains below were found in one sample sequenced in a study of shared clonotypes between healthy human individuals. The data were produced by immunoSEQ multiplex PCR, yet TCRdb's version contains in-frame clones alone and is incomplete. Of about 1.5 million clones listed, over 95% are singletons. Input material: naive CD4+ T cells sorted from blood. Stated subset: CD45RA+ positively selected. The source of these receptors is a man aged 25-40 years in good health.

On this clone: The sample holds other DNA sequences that translate to the same CDR3. The J gene is TRBJ1-1, the V gene TRBV10-1; D is ambiguous. The V and J ends lost 6 bases and 0 bases respectively, with 8 bases between them. Germline V gene data show CDR1 as WNHNN and CDR2 as SYGVQD (reference sequence). The CDR3 extends over 13 amino acids. The CDR3 region has the DNA TGCGCCAGCAGCGAACAGTTGAACACTGAAGCTTTCTTT. It translates to CASSEQLNTEAFF.

The sample holds one count of this clone. The genes are TRBV27 and TRBJ2-2; 10 bases match TRBD2. V trimming: 4 bases; J trimming: 1 base; junction bases outside the gene matches: 9. Germline lookup yields CDR1 MNHEY and CDR2 SMNVEV (reference sequence). The CDR3 has 18 residues. The CDR3 is CASSSPGKREGNTGELFF. The CDR3 region has the DNA TGTGCCAGCAGTTCCCCGGGAAAGCGGGAGGGGAACACCGGGGAGCTGTTTTTT.